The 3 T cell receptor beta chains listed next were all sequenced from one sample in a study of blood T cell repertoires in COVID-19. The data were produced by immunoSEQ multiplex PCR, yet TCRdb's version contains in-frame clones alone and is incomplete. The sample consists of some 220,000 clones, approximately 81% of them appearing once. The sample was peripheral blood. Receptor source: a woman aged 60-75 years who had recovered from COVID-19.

The CDR3 region is CASSPRTGAANYGYTF. The CDR3 nucleotides are TGTGCCAGCAGCCCACGGACAGGGGCCGCTAACTATGGCTACACCTTC. The chain employs TRBV9 and TRBJ1-2; TRBD1 agrees at 9 bases. With V trimmed by 4 bases and J by 0 bases, 7 bases remained unmatched. From germline, CDR1 is SGDLS and CDR2 YYNGEE. CDR3 length: 16 residues.

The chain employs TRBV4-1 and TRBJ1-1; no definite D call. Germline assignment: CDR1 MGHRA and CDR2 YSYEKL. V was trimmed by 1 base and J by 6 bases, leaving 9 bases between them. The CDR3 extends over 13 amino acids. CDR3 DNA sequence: TGCGCCAGCAGCCAAGGGCACGGGGCTGAAGCTTTCTTT. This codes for CASSQGHGAEAFF.

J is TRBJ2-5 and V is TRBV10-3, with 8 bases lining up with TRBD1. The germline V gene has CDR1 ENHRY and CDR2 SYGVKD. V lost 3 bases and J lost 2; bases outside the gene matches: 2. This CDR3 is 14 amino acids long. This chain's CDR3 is CAISDTGGQETQYF. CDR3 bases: TGTGCCATCAGTGATACAGGGGGGCAAGAGACCCAGTACTTC.